This TCR beta chain comes out of a study of cytomegalovirus exposure and HLA in healthy donors. Broader study findings: Confirmation was obtained in vitro that a few CMV-associated chains are specific for CMV antigens. Reportedly, cytomegalovirus status was diagnosed with high sensitivity and specificity. First-cohort TCR clusters tended to co-occur in the roughly 130 validation repertoires, a later analysis found.

This clone was seen only once. Its target is unknown. Germline assignment: CDR1 SGHVS and CDR2 FNYEAQ. The CDR3 covers 12 residues. The V end was cut by 6 bases, the J end by 1 base, with 6 bases between. Produced via immunoSEQ multiplex PCR; TCRdb's table is partial and in-frame only. The data show about 360,000 clones, 86% seen once. The sample consisted of PBMCs. The chain uses TRBV7-6 and TRBJ1-1; unclear D gene. This receptor was taken from a woman under 30 in good health and CMV-seronegative. The DNA of the CDR3 is TGTGCCAGCAGTGCGAAGAACACTGAAGCTTTCTTT. This encodes CASSAKNTEAFF. The full variable domain, with the rest looked up from reference TRBV7-6 and TRBJ1-1, is GAGVSQSPRYKVTKRGQDVALRCDPISGHVSLYWYRQALGQGPEFLTYFNYEAQQDKSGLPNDRFSAERPEGSISTLTIQRTEQRDSAMYRCASSAKNTEAFFGQGTRLTVV.